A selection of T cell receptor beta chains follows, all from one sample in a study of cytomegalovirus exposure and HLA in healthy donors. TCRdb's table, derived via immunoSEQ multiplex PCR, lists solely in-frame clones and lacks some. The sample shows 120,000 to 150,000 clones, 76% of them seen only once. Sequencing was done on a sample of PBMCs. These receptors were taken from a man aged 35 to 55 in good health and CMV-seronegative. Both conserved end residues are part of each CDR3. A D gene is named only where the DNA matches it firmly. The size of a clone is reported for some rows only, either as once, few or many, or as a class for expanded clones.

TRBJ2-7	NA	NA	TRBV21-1	TGTGCCAGCAGCAAATTCCCAGTGGGGACAGCGTCGCTGAGCTCCTACGAGCAGTACTTC	CASSKFPVGTASLSSYEQYF
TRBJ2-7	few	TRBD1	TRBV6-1	TGTGCCAGCAGTGGCAGGGGGCACGACGAGCAGTACTTC	CASSGRGHDEQYF
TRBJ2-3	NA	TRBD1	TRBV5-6	TGTGCCAGCAGCTTTGGACAGGGCCCAGATACGCAGTATTTT	CASSFGQGPDTQYF
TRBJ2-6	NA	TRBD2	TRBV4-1	TGCGCCAGCAGCCAAGATCGGCTAGCGGGATTCTCTGGGGCCAACGTCCTGACTTTC	CASSQDRLAGFSGANVLTF
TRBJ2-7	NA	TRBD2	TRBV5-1	TGCGCCAGCAGCTGGGGACTAGCGGGAGACCTCTACGAGCAGTACTTC	CASSWGLAGDLYEQYF
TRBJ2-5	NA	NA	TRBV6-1	TGTGCCAGCAGGAGACGAGGAATAGAGACCCAGTACTTC	CASRRRGIETQYF
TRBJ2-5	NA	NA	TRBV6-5	TGTGCCAGCGGAAGGTGGGCAGGTGAAGAGACCCAGTACTTC	CASGRWAGEETQYF
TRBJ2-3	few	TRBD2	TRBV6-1	TGTGCCAGCAGTGAAGCGACTAGCGGACCGGATACGCAGTATTTT	CASSEATSGPDTQYF
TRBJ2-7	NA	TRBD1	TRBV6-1	TGTGCCAGTGTCGACAGGGGGCGCAGGGAGCAGTACTTC	CASVDRGRREQYF
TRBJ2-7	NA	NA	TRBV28	TGTGCCAGCAGTTTCGTGCTGAGTGTGCAGGCCACCTCCTACGAGCAGTACTTC	CASSFVLSVQATSYEQYF
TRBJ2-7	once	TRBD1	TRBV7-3	TGTGCCAGCAGCTCGGGACAGGGGGTAAACGAGCAGTACTTC	CASSSGQGVNEQYF
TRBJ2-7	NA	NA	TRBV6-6	TGTGCCAGCAGTCCTGACAGGATTCAGGAGCAGTACTTC	CASSPDRIQEQYF
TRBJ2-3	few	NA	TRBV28	TGTGCCAGCAGTAGGGTTGGGACATACTATACATCTAGCACAGATACGCAGTATTTT	CASSRVGTYYTSSTDTQYF
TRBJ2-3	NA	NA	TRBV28	TGTGCCAGCAGTTCAGGGCCAGATACGCAGTATTTT	CASSSGPDTQYF
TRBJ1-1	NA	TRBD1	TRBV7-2	TGTGCCAGCAGCTTCAGGGGGATGGAGAACACTGAAGCTTTCTTT	CASSFRGMENTEAFF
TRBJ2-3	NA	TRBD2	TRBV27	TGTGCCAGCAGTTTAGAAATCGGGACTAGCGGGAGGTACGGTACGCAGTATTTT	CASSLEIGTSGRYGTQYF
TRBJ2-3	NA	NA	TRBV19	TGTGCCAGTAGTATAACGGCAGGGAGGACAGATACGCAGTATTTT	CASSITAGRTDTQYF
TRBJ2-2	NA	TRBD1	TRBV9	TGTGCCAGCAGGGGGACAGGGGTGAACACCGGGGAGCTGTTTTTT	CASRGTGVNTGELFF